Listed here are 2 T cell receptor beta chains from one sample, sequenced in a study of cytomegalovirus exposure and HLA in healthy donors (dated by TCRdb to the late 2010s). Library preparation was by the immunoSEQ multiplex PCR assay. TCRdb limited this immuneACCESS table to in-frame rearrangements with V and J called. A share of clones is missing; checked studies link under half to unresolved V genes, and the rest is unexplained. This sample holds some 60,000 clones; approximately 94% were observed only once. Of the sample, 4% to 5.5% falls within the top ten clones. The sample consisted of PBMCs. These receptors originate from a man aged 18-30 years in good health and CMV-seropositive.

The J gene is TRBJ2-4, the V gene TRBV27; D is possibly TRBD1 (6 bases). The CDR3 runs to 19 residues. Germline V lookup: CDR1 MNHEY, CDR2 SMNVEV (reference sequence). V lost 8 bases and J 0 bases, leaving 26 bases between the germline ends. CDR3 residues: CASLPKYKTGWLAKNIQYF. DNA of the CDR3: TGTGCCAGCCTACCGAAATACAAGACAGGATGGTTAGCCAAAAACATTCAGTACTTC.

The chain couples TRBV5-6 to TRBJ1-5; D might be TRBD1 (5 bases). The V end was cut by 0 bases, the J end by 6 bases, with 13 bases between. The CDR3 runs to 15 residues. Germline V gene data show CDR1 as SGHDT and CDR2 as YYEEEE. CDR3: CASSLARQGSQPQHF. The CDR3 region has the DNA TGTGCCAGCAGCTTGGCCCGGCAGGGTTCTCAGCCCCAGCATTTT.